This TCR beta chain was sequenced in a study of T cell responses to AZD1222 COVID-19 vaccine. Study-wide results and caveats: Spike-specific TCR depth and breadth grew after two AZD1222 doses.

TCRdb's table, derived via immunoSEQ multiplex PCR, lists solely in-frame clones and lacks some. The data hold approximately 180,000 clones, with around 87% observed a single time. In regard to this clone: The antigen remains unidentified.

The CDR3 runs to 15 residues. V was pared by 11 bases and J by 4 bases, with 11 bases of the junction left unmatched. The V gene's germline CDR1 is LNHDA and CDR2 SQIVND (reference sequence). Sequencing was performed on peripheral blood, taken on day 0 of AZD1222 vaccination. This clonotype originated in an adult in good health. V is TRBV19 and J is TRBJ1-5; 10 bases match TRBD1. CDR3 protein: CACRTEDRGNQPQHF. In DNA, the CDR3 is TGTGCCTGCCGAACCGAGGACAGGGGGAATCAGCCCCAGCATTTT. Full variable domain (missing parts from reference TRBV19 and TRBJ1-5): DGGITQSPKYLFRKEGQNVTLSCEQNLNHDAMYWYRQDPGQGLRLIYYSQIVNDFQKGDIAEGYSVSREKKESFPLTVTSAQKNPTAFYLCACRTEDRGNQPQHFGDGTRLSIL.